These 9 T cell receptor beta chains were sequenced from one sample in a study of blood T cell repertoires in COVID-19. Only in-frame clones appear in the TCRdb table, and some are missing; sequencing was by immunoSEQ multiplex PCR. The repertoire holds some 200,000 clones, with approximately 80% as singletons. Sequenced: peripheral blood. The receptors stem from a woman aged 80 or older with acute or convalescent COVID-19.

Regarding this clone: Its ends do not fully match the called genes, so a read error is possible. The rearrangement joins TRBV5-1 to TRBJ2-5; 11 nucleotides agree with TRBD1. Germline CDR1 SGHRS, CDR2 YFSETQ. CDR3 size: 15 residues. CDR3 coding DNA: TGCGCCAGCAGCGGAGGGACAGGGGGGCAAGGGACCCAGTACTTC. Residues: CASSGGTGGQGTQYF.

The chain carries TRBV7-3 and TRBJ2-3, with no clear D. V dropped 5 bases and J dropped 13 bases, with 16 bases sitting between them. This CDR3 has 12 residues. Germline V gene data show CDR1 as SGHTA and CDR2 as FQGTGA. CDR3 nucleotide sequence: TGTGCCAGCAGCCTTTCCGGCGGCCCGAAGTATTTT. Its translation is CASSLSGGPKYF.

This sequence joins TRBV19 and TRBJ1-6; no clear D. The CDR3 has 12 amino acids. The V end lost 5 bases, the J end lost 14 bases, and 13 bases lay between the germline ends. CDR1 LNHDA and CDR2 SQIVND come from the germline V gene (reference sequence). The DNA of the CDR3 is TGTGCCAGTAGTGCGGACGGGGTCACCCTCCACTTT. Translated: CASSADGVTLHF.

This chain connects TRBV29-1 to TRBJ1-2; 8 nucleotides line up with TRBD1. V trimming: 1 base; J trimming: 6 bases; junction bases outside the gene matches: 4. Germline CDR1 is SQVTM and CDR2 is ANQGSEA. The CDR3 contains 13 residues. The CDR3 coding sequence is TGCAGCGTTGAAGCAGGGGGCAAGGATGGCTACACCTTC. Translating it yields CSVEAGGKDGYTF. The variable domain in full, with the rest retrieved from reference TRBV29-1 and TRBJ1-2, is SAVISQKPSRDICQRGTSLTIQCQVDSQVTMMFWYRQQPGQSLTLIATANQGSEATYESGFVIDKFPISRPNLTFSTLTVSNMSPEDSSIYLCSVEAGGKDGYTFGSGTRLTVV.

The chain carries TRBV7-2 and TRBJ2-5; TRBD1 agrees at 9 bases. The germline V gene has CDR1 SGHTA and CDR2 FQGNSA. J was trimmed by 0 bases and V by 5 bases; bases with no gene match: 7. The CDR3 runs 16 residues. CDR3 DNA sequence: TGTGCCAGCAGCCCGTGGACAGGGGACGACCAAGAGACCCAGTACTTC. Protein sequence: CASSPWTGDDQETQYF.

This chain connects TRBV19 to TRBJ2-7, with 7 bases identical to TRBD1. The germline V gene has CDR1 LNHDA and CDR2 SQIVND (reference sequence). J lost 1 base, V lost 6 bases, and 6 bases had no gene match. The CDR3 runs to 14 residues. CDR3 in DNA: TGTGCCAGTAGCCCTGACAGGGCGTCCTACGAGCAGTACTTC. Amino acids: CASSPDRASYEQYF.

This chain uses TRBV15 with TRBJ2-2; 12 nucleotides align to TRBD2. Germline assignment: CDR1 LNHNV and CDR2 YYDKDF (reference sequence). V shed 0 bases and J 6 bases; nucleotides not matched to a gene: 2. CDR3 length: 16 amino acids. The CDR3 region has the DNA TGTGCCACCAGCAGAGAGACTAGCGGGAGAGCCGGGGAGCTGTTTTTT. Its protein product is CATSRETSGRAGELFF.

The chain carries TRBV13 and TRBJ2-7; TRBD2 matches at 9 bases. V shed 1 base and J 5 bases; nucleotides not matched to a gene: 6. The germline V gene has CDR1 PRHDT and CDR2 FYEKMQ (reference sequence). The CDR3 is 15 amino acids. In nucleotides, the CDR3 is TGTGCCAGCAGCTTAGTGGTAGCGGGAGTTGACGAGCAGTACTTC. The encoded protein is CASSLVVAGVDEQYF.

The chain carries TRBV19 and TRBJ2-3; 7 bases are shared with TRBD2. Germline V gene data show CDR1 as LNHDA and CDR2 as SQIVND (reference sequence). CDR3 length: 14 amino acids. Trimming at V came to 6 bases and at J to 5 bases, leaving 8 bases not matched to a gene. CDR3 region: CASSGGTMGDTQYF. The CDR3 DNA is TGTGCCAGTAGCGGGGGGACTATGGGAGATACGCAGTATTTT.